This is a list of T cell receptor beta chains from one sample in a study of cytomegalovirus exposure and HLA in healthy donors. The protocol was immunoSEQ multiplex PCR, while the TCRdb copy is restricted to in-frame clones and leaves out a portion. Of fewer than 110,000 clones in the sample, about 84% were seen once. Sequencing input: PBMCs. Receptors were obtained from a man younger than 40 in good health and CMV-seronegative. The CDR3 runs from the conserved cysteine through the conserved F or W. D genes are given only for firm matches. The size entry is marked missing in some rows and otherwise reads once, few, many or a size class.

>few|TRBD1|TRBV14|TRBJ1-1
TGTGCCAGCAGCCAGACAGGGTATTTGCGGAGGAACACTGAAGCTTTCTTT
CASSQTGYLRRNTEAFF
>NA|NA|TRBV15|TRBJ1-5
TGTGCCACAGCAGGTCGGTACAGCAATCAGCCCCAGCATTTT
CATAGRYSNQPQHF
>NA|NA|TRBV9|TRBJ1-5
TGTGCCAGCAGTATCGGTTATCAGCCCCAGCATTTT
CASSIGYQPQHF
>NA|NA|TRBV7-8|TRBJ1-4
TGTGCCAGCAGCTTAGATTTGTCGAATGAAAAACTGTTTTTT
CASSLDLSNEKLFF
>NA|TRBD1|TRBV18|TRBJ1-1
TGTGCCAGCTCTCAGGACAGGGGGCTGGAAGCTTTCTTT
CASSQDRGLEAFF
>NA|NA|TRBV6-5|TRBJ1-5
TGTGCCGGCGGGCGGCCTGAAGATCAGCCCCAGCATTTT
CAGGRPEDQPQHF
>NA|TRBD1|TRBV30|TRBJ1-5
TGTGCCTGGAATCATGGAGGACAGGGCAATCAGCCCCAGCATTTT
CAWNHGGQGNQPQHF
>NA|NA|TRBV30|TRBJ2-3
TGTGCCTTCAACATTGAACAGGTAGATACGCAGTATTTT
CAFNIEQVDTQYF
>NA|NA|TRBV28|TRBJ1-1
TGTGCCAGCAGTTCTTTGCGGGATGGGAGAAGGGAAGCTTTCTTT
CASSSLRDGRREAFF
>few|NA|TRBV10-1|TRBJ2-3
TGCGCCAGCAGGTTGAACTACACGACAGATACGCAGTATTTT
CASRLNYTTDTQYF